The 26 T cell receptor beta chains given below trace back to one sample, sequenced in a study of blood T cell repertoires in COVID-19. Clones were sequenced by immunoSEQ multiplex PCR, and TCRdb holds only the in-frame ones, with some missing. The sample holds hundreds of thousands of clones, around 85% seen once. The sample taken for sequencing was peripheral blood. These receptors all stem from a woman aged 45-59 years with acute or convalescent COVID-19.

The J gene is TRBJ1-3, the V gene TRBV18, with 12 bases fitting TRBD1. This CDR3 spans 16 amino acids. Germline CDR1 reads KGHSH; CDR2 reads LQKENI. The ends lost 3 bases at V and 2 bases at J; junction bases unmatched: 2. CDR3 residues: CASSPGQGATGNTIYF. The CDR3 DNA follows: TGTGCCAGCTCACCGGGACAGGGGGCGACTGGAAACACCATATATTTT.

In this sample, this clone turned up once. The CDR3 sequence is CASSLDPGGYNEQFF. Here the CDR3 DNA reads TGTGCCAGCAGCTTAGATCCAGGGGGGTACAATGAGCAGTTCTTC. The rearrangement uses TRBV11-3 and TRBJ2-1; possible D gene TRBD1, 7 bases. The CDR3 is made up of 15 amino acids. With 0 bases removed from V and 4 bases from J, the gap between germline ends came to 10 bases. CDR1 and CDR2 (germline): SGHNT, YENEEA.

This chain connects TRBV10-3 to TRBJ2-2; 9 bases are a match to TRBD2. Trimming removed 10 bases from V and 4 bases from J; junction bases left unmatched: 4. Looked up from germline, CDR1 is ENHRY and CDR2 is SYGVKD. The CDR3 is 13 amino acids. CDR3 protein: CASGTSSTGELFF. The DNA of the CDR3 is TGTGCCAGCGGGACTAGCAGCACCGGGGAGCTGTTTTTT.

In regard to this clone: Additional DNA sequences in this sample encode the identical CDR3. The chain links TRBV7-2 to TRBJ1-2; 8 nucleotides agree with TRBD1. Germline CDR1 is SGHTA and CDR2 is FQGNSA. This CDR3 region has 15 residues. Trimming removed 5 bases from V and 4 bases from J; junction bases left unmatched: 9. CDR3 amino acids: CASSPGQGGFYGYTF. CDR3 DNA sequence: TGTGCCAGCAGCCCAGGACAGGGTGGATTCTATGGCTACACCTTC.

The chain combines TRBV30 with TRBJ2-3; 10 bases align to TRBD1. The germline gives CDR1 GTSNPN, CDR2 SVGIG (reference sequence). The CDR3 has 13 amino acids. V gave up 6 bases and J gave up 5 bases; unmatched junction bases: 5. The CDR3 reads CACDRGRGDTQYF. In DNA form, the CDR3 reads TGTGCCTGCGACAGGGGGCGGGGAGATACGCAGTATTTT.

The chain recombines TRBV6-1 with TRBJ2-2; TRBD1 might be the D (6 bases). Germline loops: CDR1 MNHNS, CDR2 SASEGT. V was shortened by 1 base and J by 0 bases, with 9 bases between the two germline ends. This CDR3 spans 16 amino acids. CDR3 nucleotide sequence: TGTGCCAGCAGTGAAGGCGCAGGGGCGAACACCGGGGAGCTGTTTTTT. The encoded protein is CASSEGAGANTGELFF.

The chain uses TRBV11-2 and TRBJ2-7; a possible D gene is TRBD1 (7 bases). Germline V gives CDR1 SGHAT, CDR2 FQNNGV. V was trimmed by 10 bases and J by 4 bases, leaving 14 bases between them. This CDR3 is built from 12 residues. The CDR3 DNA reads TGTGCCATTCAGGGGGGAACTTACGAGCAGTACTTC. Protein product: CAIQGGTYEQYF. Based on the CDR3 plus reference TRBV11-2 and TRBJ2-7, the full variable domain is EAGVAQSPRYKIIEKRQSVAFWCNPISGHATLYWYQQILGQGPKLLIQFQNNGVVDDSQLPKDRFSAERLKGVDSTLKIQPAKLEDSAVYLCAIQGGTYEQYFGPGTRLTVT.

The rearrangement uses TRBV5-1 and TRBJ1-1; TRBD1 agrees at 8 bases. CDR1 and CDR2 from the germline V gene are SGHRS and YFSETQ. V lost 4 bases and J lost 8; bases outside the gene matches: 4. CDR3 length: 12 residues. The CDR3 sequence: CASSLGQGEAFF. Written as DNA, the CDR3 is TGCGCCAGCAGCCTAGGACAGGGCGAAGCTTTCTTT.

The chain combines TRBV6-5 with TRBJ2-5; tentatively, D is TRBD1 (5 bases). V was trimmed by 6 bases and J by 5 bases, leaving 13 bases between them. The CDR3 has 13 amino acids. The germline gives CDR1 MNHEY, CDR2 SVGAGI. CDR3 DNA sequence: TGTGCCAGCAGAAATCATGGGGCGGAGACCCAGTACTTC. It is translated as CASRNHGAETQYF.

V gene TRBV4-3 combines with J gene TRBJ1-5; no clear D. The CDR3 runs to 14 residues. Germline values: CDR1 LGHNA, CDR2 YSLEER. Trimming took off 4 bases at V and 2 bases at J, with 9 bases between the two ends. In nucleotides, the CDR3 is TGCGCCAGCAGCCCCCATCAGGGCAATCAGCCCCAGCATTTT. Its translation: CASSPHQGNQPQHF.

V is TRBV30 and J is TRBJ1-5; maybe TRBD1 (5 bases). Trimming stripped 0 bases from V and 6 bases from J, with 15 bases between. Germline V gene data show CDR1 as GTSNPN and CDR2 as SVGIG (reference sequence). The CDR3 consists of 15 residues. CDR3 coding DNA: TGTGCCTGGAGTGTACCGGGGGAGGCAAGTCAGCCCCAGCATTTT. It yields the protein CAWSVPGEASQPQHF. Full variable domain (rest looked up from reference TRBV30 and TRBJ1-5): SQTIHQWPATLVQPVGSPLSLECTVEGTSNPNLYWYRQAAGRGLQLLFYSVGIGQISSEVPQNLSASRPQDRQFILSSKKLLLSDSGFYLCAWSVPGEASQPQHFGDGTRLSIL.

The rearrangement links TRBV6-5 to TRBJ1-6; 11 bases are shared with TRBD1. Looked up from germline, CDR1 is MNHEY and CDR2 is SVGAGI. The CDR3 is 14 residues long. After removal of 4 bases from V and 10 bases from J, the junction contained 3 bases not matched to a gene. This chain's CDR3 is CASSSGQGGSPLHF. CDR3 DNA sequence: TGTGCCAGCAGTTCGGGACAGGGGGGATCACCCCTCCACTTT.

CDR3 protein: CASSLGGSETQYF. The CDR3 coding sequence is TGTGCCAGCAGCTTAGGCGGATCAGAGACCCAGTACTTC. The rearrangement uses TRBV7-2 and TRBJ2-5; no firm D call. V shed 1 base and J shed 4 bases, with 7 bases lying between them. The germline V gene encodes CDR1 SGHTA and CDR2 FQGNSA. The CDR3 extends over 13 amino acids. Based on the CDR3 plus reference TRBV7-2 and TRBJ2-5, the full variable domain is GAGVSQSPSNKVTEKGKDVELRCDPISGHTALYWYRQSLGQGLEFLIYFQGNSAPDKSGLPSDRFSAERTGGSVSTLTIQRTQQEDSAVYLCASSLGGSETQYFGPGTRLLVL.

The rearrangement joins TRBV25-1 to TRBJ2-3; D remains ambiguous. This CDR3 comprises 16 residues. V was shortened by 1 base and J by 0 bases, with 11 bases between the two germline ends. Germline CDR1 and CDR2: MGHDK and SYGVNS. The CDR3 coding sequence is TGTGCCAGCAGTGAATGGCGCTTAGCTAGCACAGATACGCAGTATTTT. Translation: CASSEWRLASTDTQYF.

This chain links TRBV7-3 with TRBJ1-1; D is undetermined. Trimming pared 0 bases from V and 2 bases from J, leaving 4 bases between. Germline CDR1 reads SGHTA; CDR2 reads FQGTGA. CDR3 size: 13 residues. CDR3 sequence reads: CASSLTLNTEAFF. As DNA, the CDR3 is TGTGCCAGCAGCTTAACTCTCAACACTGAAGCTTTCTTT.

The J gene is TRBJ2-7, the V gene TRBV7-2; D is possibly TRBD2 (5 bases). CDR1 SGHTA and CDR2 FQGNSA come from the germline V gene. The germline V and J ends were trimmed by 1 base and 2 bases, with 12 bases remaining between them. CDR3 length equals 15 residues. CDR3 nucleotides: TGTGCCAGCAGCTTAGGAATGGGGAGTACCTACGAGCAGTACTTC. Its protein is CASSLGMGSTYEQYF.

This clone appeared a single time. The chain joins TRBV7-9 to TRBJ2-7, with 7 bases identical to TRBD1. Germline CDR1 reads SEHNR; CDR2 reads FQNEAQ (reference sequence). V lost 10 bases, J lost 3 bases, and 6 bases stayed unmatched. This CDR3 has 12 amino acids. CDR3 protein: CATTTGVYEQYF. Here the CDR3 DNA reads TGTGCCACTACCACAGGGGTCTACGAGCAGTACTTC.

The chain uses TRBV10-3 and TRBJ2-4; D possibly corresponds to TRBD2 (5 bases). Trimming shortened V by 1 base and J by 3 bases, and 13 bases separated the two germline ends. Germline lookup yields CDR1 ENHRY and CDR2 SYGVKD. The CDR3 is 16 residues long. In DNA form, the CDR3 reads TGTGCCATCAGTGAGTTCTCCATCGGAGGCAAAAACATTCAGTACTTC. This gives the protein CAISEFSIGGKNIQYF.

The V and J genes are TRBV7-2 and TRBJ2-3, with TRBD2 as a possible D gene (6 bases). The germline V and J ends were trimmed by 3 bases and 8 bases, with 9 bases remaining between them. CDR3 length: 12 residues. Germline-derived CDR1 and CDR2 are SGHTA and FQGNSA. Here the CDR3 reads CASSFLGGTQYF. Written as DNA, the CDR3 is TGTGCCAGCAGCTTCCTGGGGGGTACGCAGTATTTT.

This chain uses TRBV24-1 with TRBJ2-1; D is uncertain. Germline V gene lookup returns CDR1 KGHDR and CDR2 SFDVKD. Between the trimmed V and J ends, which lost 7 bases and 9 bases, there was a span of 15 bases. The CDR3 contains 13 residues. The CDR3 reads CATRESRSPEQFF. CDR3 DNA: TGTGCCACCAGAGAGTCTAGATCTCCTGAGCAGTTCTTC.

This clone was detected only a few times. The V call is TRBV13, the J call TRBJ2-7; possible D gene TRBD1, 6 bases. V was pared by 5 bases and J by 0 bases, with 14 bases between. This CDR3 is 15 amino acids long. Germline V CDR1 and CDR2: PRHDT, FYEKMQ (reference sequence). The DNA for the CDR3 is TGTGCCAGCAGCCAAGGCTCAGGGGACTCCTACGAGCAGTACTTC. Encoded protein: CASSQGSGDSYEQYF.

The CDR3 sequence: CASSLSQKLPYEQYF. CDR3 bases: TGTGCCAGCAGCTTATCCCAAAAGCTCCCCTACGAGCAGTACTTC. The chain recombines TRBV13 with TRBJ2-7; D remains unclear. In germline, CDR1 is PRHDT, CDR2 FYEKMQ (reference sequence). This CDR3 is 15 amino acids long. V was cut by 2 bases and J by 2 bases, with 13 bases left in between. Filled out from reference TRBV13 and TRBJ2-7, the complete variable domain reads AAGVIQSPRHLIKEKRETATLKCYPIPRHDTVYWYQQGPGQDPQFLISFYEKMQSDKGSIPDRFSAQQFSDYHSELNMSSLELGDSALYFCASSLSQKLPYEQYFGPGTRLTVT.

J is TRBJ1-4 and V is TRBV28, with D possibly matching TRBD1 (5 bases). The V end was cut by 7 bases, the J end by 8 bases, with 11 bases between. Germline-derived CDR1 and CDR2 are MDHEN and SYDVKM. The CDR3 has 12 amino acids. CDR3 protein: CASNPPGEKLFF. For the CDR3, the DNA is TGTGCCAGCAATCCTCCAGGGGAAAAACTGTTTTTT. The entire variable domain, with the rest obtained from reference TRBV28 and TRBJ1-4, is as follows: DVKVTQSSRYLVKRTGEKVFLECVQDMDHENMFWYRQDPGLGLRLIYFSYDVKMKEKGDIPEGYSVSREKKERFSLILESASTNQTSMYLCASNPPGEKLFFGSGTQLSVL.

This sequence joins TRBV10-1 and TRBJ1-1; maybe TRBD1 (6 bases). Germline V gene lookup returns CDR1 WNHNN and CDR2 SYGVQD (reference sequence). The CDR3 runs 14 residues. V dropped 5 bases and J dropped 8 bases, with 18 bases sitting between them. CDR3 in amino acids: CASSPYLTGKEAFF. Here the CDR3 DNA reads TGCGCCAGCAGTCCCTACCTCACAGGGAAGGAAGCTTTCTTT.

The CDR3 protein is CAWGRGMNTEAFF. CDR3 bases: TGTGCCTGGGGCAGAGGAATGAACACTGAAGCTTTCTTT. V and J are TRBV30 and TRBJ1-1; D is ambiguous. The germline V gene encodes CDR1 GTSNPN and CDR2 SVGIG (reference sequence). The CDR3 loop spans 13 amino acids. The ends were cut back, 5 bases at V and 0 bases at J, with 10 bases in the middle.

The chain couples TRBV7-9 to TRBJ2-3, with TRBD2 matching 7 bases. Germline CDR1 and CDR2: SEHNR and FQNEAQ (reference sequence). After removal of 8 bases from V and 3 bases from J, the junction contained 5 bases not matched to a gene. This CDR3 has 13 amino acids. Here the CDR3 reads CASGLVGTDTQYF. The CDR3 region has the DNA TGTGCCAGCGGACTAGTAGGGACAGATACGCAGTATTTT.